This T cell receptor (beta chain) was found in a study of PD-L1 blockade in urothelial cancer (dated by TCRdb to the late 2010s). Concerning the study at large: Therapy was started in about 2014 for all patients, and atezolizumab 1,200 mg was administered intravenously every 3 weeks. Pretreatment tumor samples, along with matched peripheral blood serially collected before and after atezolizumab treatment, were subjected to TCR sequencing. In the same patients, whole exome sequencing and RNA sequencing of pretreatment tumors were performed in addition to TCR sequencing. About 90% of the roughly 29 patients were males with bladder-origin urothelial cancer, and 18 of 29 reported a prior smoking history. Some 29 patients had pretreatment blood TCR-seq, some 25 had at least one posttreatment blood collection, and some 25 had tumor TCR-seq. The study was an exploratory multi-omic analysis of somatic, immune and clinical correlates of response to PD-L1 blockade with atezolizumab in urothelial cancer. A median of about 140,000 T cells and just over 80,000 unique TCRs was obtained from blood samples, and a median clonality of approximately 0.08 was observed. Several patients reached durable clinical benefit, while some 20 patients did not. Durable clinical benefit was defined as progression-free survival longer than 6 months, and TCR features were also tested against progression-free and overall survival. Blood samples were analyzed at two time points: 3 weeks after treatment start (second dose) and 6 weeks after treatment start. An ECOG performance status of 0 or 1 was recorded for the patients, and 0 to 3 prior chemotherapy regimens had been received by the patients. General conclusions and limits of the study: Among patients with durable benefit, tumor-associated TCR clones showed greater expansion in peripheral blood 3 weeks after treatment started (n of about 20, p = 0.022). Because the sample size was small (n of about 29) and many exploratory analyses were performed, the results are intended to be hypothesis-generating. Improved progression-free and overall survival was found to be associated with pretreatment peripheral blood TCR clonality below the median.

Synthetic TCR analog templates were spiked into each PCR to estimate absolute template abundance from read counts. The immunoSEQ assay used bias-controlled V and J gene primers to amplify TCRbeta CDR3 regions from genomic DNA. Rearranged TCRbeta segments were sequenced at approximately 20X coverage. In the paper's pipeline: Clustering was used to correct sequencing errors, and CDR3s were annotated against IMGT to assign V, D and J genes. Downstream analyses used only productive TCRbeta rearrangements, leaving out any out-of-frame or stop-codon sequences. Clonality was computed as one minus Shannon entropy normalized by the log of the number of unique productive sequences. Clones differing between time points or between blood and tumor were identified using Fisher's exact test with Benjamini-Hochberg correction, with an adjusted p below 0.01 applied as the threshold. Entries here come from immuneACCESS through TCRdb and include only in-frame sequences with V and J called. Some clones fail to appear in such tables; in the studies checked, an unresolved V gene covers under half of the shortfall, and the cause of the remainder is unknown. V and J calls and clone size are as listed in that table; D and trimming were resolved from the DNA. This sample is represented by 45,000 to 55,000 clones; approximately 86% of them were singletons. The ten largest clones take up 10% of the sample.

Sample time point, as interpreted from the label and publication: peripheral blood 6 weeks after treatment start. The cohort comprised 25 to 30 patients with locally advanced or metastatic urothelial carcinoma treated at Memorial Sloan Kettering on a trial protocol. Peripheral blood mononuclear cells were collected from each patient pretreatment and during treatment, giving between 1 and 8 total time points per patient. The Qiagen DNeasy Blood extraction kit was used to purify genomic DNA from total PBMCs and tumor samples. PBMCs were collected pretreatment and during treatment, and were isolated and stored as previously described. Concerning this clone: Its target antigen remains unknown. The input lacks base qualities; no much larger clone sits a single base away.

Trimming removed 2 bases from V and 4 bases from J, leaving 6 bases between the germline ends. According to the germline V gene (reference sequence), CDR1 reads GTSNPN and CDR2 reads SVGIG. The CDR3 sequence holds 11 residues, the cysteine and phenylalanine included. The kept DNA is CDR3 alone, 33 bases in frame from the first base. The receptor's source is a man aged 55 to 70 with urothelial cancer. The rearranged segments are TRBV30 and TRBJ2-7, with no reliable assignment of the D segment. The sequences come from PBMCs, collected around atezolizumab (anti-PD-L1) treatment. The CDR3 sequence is CAWSSQYEQYF. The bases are TGTGCCTGGAGTTCGCAGTACGAGCAGTACTTC.